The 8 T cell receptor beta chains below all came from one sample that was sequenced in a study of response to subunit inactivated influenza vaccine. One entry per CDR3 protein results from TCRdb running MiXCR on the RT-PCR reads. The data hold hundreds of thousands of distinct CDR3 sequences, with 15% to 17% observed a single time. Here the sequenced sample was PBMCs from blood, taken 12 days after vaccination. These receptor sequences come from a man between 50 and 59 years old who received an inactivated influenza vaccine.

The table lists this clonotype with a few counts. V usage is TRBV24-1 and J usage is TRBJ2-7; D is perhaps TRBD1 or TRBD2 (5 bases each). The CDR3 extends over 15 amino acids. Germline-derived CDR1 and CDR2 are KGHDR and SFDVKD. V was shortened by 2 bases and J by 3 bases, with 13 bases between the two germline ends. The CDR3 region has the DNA TGTGCCACCAGTGATTCCGGGACCGCGAACTACGAGCAGTACTTC. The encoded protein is CATSDSGTANYEQYF.

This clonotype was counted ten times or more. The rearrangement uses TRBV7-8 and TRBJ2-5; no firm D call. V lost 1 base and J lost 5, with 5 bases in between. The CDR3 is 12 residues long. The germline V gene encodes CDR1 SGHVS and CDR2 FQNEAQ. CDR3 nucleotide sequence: TGTGCCAGCAGCTTAGTTTGGGAGACCCAGTACTTC. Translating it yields CASSLVWETQYF.

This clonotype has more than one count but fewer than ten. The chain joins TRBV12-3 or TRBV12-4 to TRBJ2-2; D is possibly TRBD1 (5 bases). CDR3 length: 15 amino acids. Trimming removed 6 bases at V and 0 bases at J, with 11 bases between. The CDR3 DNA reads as TGTGCCAGCAGGCAGACAGTAACGAACACCGGGGAGCTGTTTTTT. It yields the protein CASRQTVTNTGELFF.

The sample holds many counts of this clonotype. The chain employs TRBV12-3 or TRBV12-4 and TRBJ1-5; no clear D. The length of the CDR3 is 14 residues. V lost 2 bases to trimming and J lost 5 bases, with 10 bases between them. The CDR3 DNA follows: TGTGCCAGCAGTTTAACGGGTTGGGATCAGCCCCAGCATTTT. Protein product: CASSLTGWDQPQHF.

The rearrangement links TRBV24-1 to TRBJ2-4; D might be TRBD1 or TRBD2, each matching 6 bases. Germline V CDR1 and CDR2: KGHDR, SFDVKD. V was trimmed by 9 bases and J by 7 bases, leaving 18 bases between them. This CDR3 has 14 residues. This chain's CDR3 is CATSGVDGGNIQYF. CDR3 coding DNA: TGTGCCACCTCAGGTGTCGACGGGGGCAACATTCAGTACTTC.

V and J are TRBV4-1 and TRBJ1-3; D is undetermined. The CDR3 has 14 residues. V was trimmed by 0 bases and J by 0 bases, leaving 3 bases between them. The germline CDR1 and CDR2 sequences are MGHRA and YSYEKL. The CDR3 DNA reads TGCGCCAGCAGCCAAGATCACTCTGGAAACACCATATATTTT. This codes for CASSQDHSGNTIYF.

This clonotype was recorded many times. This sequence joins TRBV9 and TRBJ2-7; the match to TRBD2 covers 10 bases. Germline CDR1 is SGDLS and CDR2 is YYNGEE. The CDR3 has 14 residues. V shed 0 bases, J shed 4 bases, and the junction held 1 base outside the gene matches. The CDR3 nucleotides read TGTGCCAGCAGCGTAGGGACTAGCGGTTACGAGCAGTACTTC. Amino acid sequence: CASSVGTSGYEQYF. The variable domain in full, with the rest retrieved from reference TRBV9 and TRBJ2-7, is DSGVTQTPKHLITATGQRVTLRCSPRSGDLSVYWYQQSLDQGLQFLIQYYNGEERAKGNILERFSAQQFPDLHSELNLSSLELGDSALYFCASSVGTSGYEQYFGPGTRLTVT.

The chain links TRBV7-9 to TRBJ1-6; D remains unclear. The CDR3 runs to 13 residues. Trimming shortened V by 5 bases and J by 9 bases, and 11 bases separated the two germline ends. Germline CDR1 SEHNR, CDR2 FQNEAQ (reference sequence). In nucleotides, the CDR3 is TGTGCCAGCAGCCTCGACCTGGTTTCACCCCTCCACTTT. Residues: CASSLDLVSPLHF.